This T cell receptor beta chain was observed in a study of T cell repertoires in cytomegalovirus infection. Study as a whole: The study used recently identified HLA-C-restricted and well-studied HLA-B-restricted CMV epitopes. Public TCR beta signatures provided an indication of both CMV infection and a matching HLA type. Study-wide points: HLA-C-restricted, CMV-specific TCR beta clonotypes were dominant ex vivo. Cumulative public TCR beta family frequency identified carriers of CMV plus the relevant HLA.

Germline V gene data show CDR1 as SEHNR and CDR2 as FQNEAQ (reference sequence). The CDR3 runs to 15 residues. The V end was cut by 4 bases, the J end by 4 bases, with 16 bases between. TCRdb re-analysed the reads in MiXCR, keeping a single row per CDR3 protein. In the table there are about 830,000 distinct CDR3 sequences, 30% to 35% of which are singletons. Regarding this clonotype: Its matching antigen is unknown.

This TCR derives from a human donor in good health (CMV status not recorded). Some clones in this sample may be carry-over from other donors' samples. The sample here was cultured CD8+ T cells from PBMCs, taken from culture after CMV antigen stimulation. The chain links TRBV7-9 to TRBJ1-2; D not certain. CDR3 sequence reads: CASSSSLYVLYGYTF. The CDR3 DNA is TGTGCCAGCAGCTCAAGTCTCTACGTACTCTATGGCTACACCTTC. The whole variable domain, filled in from reference TRBV7-9 and TRBJ1-2, reads DTGVSQNPRHKITKRGQNVTFRCDPISEHNRLYWYRQTLGQGPEFLTYFQNEAQLEKSRLLSDRFSAERPKGSFSTLEIQRTEQGDSAMYLCASSSSLYVLYGYTFGSGTRLTVV.